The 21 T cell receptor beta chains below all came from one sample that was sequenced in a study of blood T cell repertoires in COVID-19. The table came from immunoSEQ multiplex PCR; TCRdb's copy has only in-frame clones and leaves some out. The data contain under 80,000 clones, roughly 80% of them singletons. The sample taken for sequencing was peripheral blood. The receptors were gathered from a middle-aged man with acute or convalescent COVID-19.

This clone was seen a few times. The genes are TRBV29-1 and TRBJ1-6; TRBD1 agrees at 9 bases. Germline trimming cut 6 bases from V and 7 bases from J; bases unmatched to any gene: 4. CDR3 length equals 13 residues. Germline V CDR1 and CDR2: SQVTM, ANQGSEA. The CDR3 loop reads CSVSDRGNSPLHF. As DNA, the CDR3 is TGCAGCGTGTCCGACAGGGGGAATTCACCCCTCCACTTT.

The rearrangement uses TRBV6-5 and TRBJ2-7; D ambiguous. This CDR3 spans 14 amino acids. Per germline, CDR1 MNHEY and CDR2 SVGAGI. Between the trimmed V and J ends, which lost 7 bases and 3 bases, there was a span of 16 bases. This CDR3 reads CASKVARGVYEQYF. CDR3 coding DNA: TGTGCCAGCAAGGTAGCTCGTGGTGTCTACGAGCAGTACTTC.

The DNA of the CDR3 is TGTGCCAGCAGCAAAGGACTAGCGGGGATCTCCTACGAGCAGTACTTC. Translation: CASSKGLAGISYEQYF. This sequence joins TRBV11-2 and TRBJ2-7, with 12 bases identical to TRBD2. CDR1 and CDR2 (germline): SGHAT, FQNNGV. This CDR3 has 16 residues. V shed 5 bases, J shed 0 bases, and the junction held 5 bases outside the gene matches.

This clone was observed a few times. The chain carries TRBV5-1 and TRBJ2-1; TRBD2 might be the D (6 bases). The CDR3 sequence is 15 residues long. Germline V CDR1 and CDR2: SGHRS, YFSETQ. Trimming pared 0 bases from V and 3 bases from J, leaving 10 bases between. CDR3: CASSLDPGDYNEQFF. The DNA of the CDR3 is TGCGCCAGCAGCTTGGATCCGGGGGACTACAATGAGCAGTTCTTC.

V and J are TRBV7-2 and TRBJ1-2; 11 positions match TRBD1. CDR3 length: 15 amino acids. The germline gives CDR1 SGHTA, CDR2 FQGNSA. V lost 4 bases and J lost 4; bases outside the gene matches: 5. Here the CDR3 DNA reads TGTGCCAGCAGCTATACCGGGACAGGGGGCTATGGCTACACCTTC. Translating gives CASSYTGTGGYGYTF.

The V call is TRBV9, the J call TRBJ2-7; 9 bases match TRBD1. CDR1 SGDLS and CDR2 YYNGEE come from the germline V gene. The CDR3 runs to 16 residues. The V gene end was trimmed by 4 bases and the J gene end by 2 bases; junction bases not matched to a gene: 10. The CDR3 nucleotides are TGTGCCAGCAGCCCGAGGGTTGGGACAGGGCCCTACGAGCAGTACTTC. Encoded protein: CASSPRVGTGPYEQYF.

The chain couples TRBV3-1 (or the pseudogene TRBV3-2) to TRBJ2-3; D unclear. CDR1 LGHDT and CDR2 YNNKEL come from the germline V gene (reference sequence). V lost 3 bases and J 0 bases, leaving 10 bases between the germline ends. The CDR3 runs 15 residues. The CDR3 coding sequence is TGTGCCAGCAGCCACCTAGACCTTAGCACAGATACGCAGTATTTT. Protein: CASSHLDLSTDTQYF.

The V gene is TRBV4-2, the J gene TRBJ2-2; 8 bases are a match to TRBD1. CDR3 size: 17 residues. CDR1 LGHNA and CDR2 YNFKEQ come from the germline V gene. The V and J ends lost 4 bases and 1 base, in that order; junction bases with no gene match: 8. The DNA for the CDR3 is TGTGCCAGCAGCCGGGGGACGGGACAGGAGAACACCGGGGAGCTGTTTTTT. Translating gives CASSRGTGQENTGELFF.

Here the CDR3 DNA reads TGTGCCAGCAGCATCAGGGTTGACGGGAACATTCAGTACTTC. It translates to CASSIRVDGNIQYF. The chain links TRBV5-4 to TRBJ2-4; tentative D call: TRBD1 (5 bases). Germline V CDR1 and CDR2: SGHNT, YYREEE (reference sequence). CDR3 length: 14 residues. V lost 4 bases to trimming and J lost 7 bases, with 15 bases between them.

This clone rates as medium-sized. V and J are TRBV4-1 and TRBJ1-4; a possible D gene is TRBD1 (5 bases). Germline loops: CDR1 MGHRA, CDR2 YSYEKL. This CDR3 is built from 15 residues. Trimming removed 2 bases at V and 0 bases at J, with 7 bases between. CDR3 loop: CASSQQGSTNEKLFF. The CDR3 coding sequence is TGCGCCAGCAGCCAACAGGGTTCAACTAATGAAAAACTGTTTTTT.

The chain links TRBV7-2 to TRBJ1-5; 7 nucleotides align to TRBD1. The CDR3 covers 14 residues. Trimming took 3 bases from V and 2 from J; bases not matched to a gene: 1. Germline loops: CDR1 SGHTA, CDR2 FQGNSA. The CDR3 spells CASSFQGGNQPQHF. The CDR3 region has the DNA TGTGCCAGCAGCTTTCAGGGGGGCAATCAGCCCCAGCATTTT.

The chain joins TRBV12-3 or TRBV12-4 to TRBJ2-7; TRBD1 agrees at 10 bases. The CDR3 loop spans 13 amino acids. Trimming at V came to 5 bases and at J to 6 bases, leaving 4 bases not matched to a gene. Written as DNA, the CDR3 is TGTGCCAGCAGTCCACGGACAGGGGGCGAGCAGTACTTC. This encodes CASSPRTGGEQYF.

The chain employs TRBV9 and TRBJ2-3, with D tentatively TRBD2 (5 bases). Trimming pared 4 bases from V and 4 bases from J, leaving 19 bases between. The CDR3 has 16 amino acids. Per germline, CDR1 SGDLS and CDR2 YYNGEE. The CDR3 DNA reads TGTGCCAGCAGCCAAATTACCGGGGTAAGGGCAGATACGCAGTATTTT. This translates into CASSQITGVRADTQYF.

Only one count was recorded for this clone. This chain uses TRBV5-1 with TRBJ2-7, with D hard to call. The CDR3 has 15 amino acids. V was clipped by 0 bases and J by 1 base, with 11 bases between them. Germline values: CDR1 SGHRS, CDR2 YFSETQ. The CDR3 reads CASSLEGSISYEQYF. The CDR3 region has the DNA TGCGCCAGCAGCTTGGAAGGTAGCATTTCCTACGAGCAGTACTTC.

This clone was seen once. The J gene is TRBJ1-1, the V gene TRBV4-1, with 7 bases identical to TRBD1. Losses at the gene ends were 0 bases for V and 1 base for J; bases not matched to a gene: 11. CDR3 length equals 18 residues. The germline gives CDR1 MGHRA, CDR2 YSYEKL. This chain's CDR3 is CASSQDPGATGRNTEAFF. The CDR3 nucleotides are TGCGCCAGCAGCCAAGACCCCGGAGCGACAGGGCGGAACACTGAAGCTTTCTTT.

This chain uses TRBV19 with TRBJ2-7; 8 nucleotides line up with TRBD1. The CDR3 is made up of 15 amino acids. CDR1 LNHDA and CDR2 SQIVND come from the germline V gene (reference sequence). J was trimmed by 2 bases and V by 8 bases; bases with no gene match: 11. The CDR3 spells CASGIGQGLTYEQYF. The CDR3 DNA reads TGTGCCAGTGGGATCGGACAGGGACTGACCTACGAGCAGTACTTC.

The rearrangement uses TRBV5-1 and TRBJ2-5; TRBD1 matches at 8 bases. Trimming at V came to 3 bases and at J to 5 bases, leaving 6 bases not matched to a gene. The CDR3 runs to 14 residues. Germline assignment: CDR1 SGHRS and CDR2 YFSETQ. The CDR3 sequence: CASSSGGAYETQYF. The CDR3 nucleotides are TGCGCCAGCAGCTCAGGGGGCGCGTACGAGACCCAGTACTTC.

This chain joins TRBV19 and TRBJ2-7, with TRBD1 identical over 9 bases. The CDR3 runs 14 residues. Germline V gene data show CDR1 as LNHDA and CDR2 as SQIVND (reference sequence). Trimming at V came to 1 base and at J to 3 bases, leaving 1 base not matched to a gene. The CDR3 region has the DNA TGTGCCAGTAGTATAGCGGACAGGGGCTACGAGCAGTACTTC. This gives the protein CASSIADRGYEQYF.

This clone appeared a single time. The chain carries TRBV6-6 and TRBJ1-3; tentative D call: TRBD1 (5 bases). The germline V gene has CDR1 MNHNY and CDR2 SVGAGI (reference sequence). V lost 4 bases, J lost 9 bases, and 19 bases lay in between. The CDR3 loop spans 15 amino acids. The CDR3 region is CASSWDPHTGGTIYF. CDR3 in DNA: TGTGCCAGCAGTTGGGACCCCCATACCGGGGGCACCATATATTTT.

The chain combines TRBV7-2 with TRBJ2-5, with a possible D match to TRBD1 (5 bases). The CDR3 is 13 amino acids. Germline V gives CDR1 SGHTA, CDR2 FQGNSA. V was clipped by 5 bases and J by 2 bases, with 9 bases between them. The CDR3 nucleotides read TGTGCCAGCAGCCTCGGACATCAAGAGACCCAGTACTTC. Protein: CASSLGHQETQYF.

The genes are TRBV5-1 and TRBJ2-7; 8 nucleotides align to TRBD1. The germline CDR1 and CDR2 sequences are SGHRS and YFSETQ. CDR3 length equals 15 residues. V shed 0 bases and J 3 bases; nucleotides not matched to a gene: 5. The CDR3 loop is CASSLGGQDFYEQYF. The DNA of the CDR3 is TGCGCCAGCAGCTTGGGGGGACAGGACTTCTACGAGCAGTACTTC.